These T cell receptor beta chains were read from a single sample in a study of PD-1 blockade in classical Hodgkin lymphoma. Here immunoSEQ multiplex PCR was the method, and the copy in TCRdb shows in-frame clones only, minus some. The sample yields around 39,000 clones, over 60% seen once. Sample: peripheral blood mononuclear cells (PBMCs), taken before the second cycle of nivolumab. The receptors come from a human donor with classical Hodgkin lymphoma. Both conserved end residues are part of each CDR3. The order of the fields is V gene, J gene, clone size, D gene, CDR3 DNA, CDR3 protein. D genes are given only for firm matches. Only part of the rows carry a size: once, few, many, or a class if the clone is expanded.

V gene: TRBV9
J gene: TRBJ2-5
clone size: NA
D gene: TRBD2
CDR3 DNA: TGTGCCAGCAGCGTAGGCCCTAGCGGGGGTCGGGAGACCCAGTACTTC
CDR3 protein: CASSVGPSGGRETQYF

V gene: TRBV7-3
J gene: TRBJ2-7
clone size: NA
D gene: NA
CDR3 DNA: TGTGCCAGCAGCTTAACGACTAAGGACGAGCAGTACTTC
CDR3 protein: CASSLTTKDEQYF

V gene: TRBV7-9
J gene: TRBJ2-5
clone size: NA
D gene: NA
CDR3 DNA: TGTGCCAGCAGCTCAATCGGGGGCGAGACCCAGTACTTC
CDR3 protein: CASSSIGGETQYF

V gene: TRBV7-9
J gene: TRBJ2-5
clone size: NA
D gene: NA
CDR3 DNA: TGTGCCAGCAGCTTCCCTGGTGAGACCCAGTACTTC
CDR3 protein: CASSFPGETQYF

V gene: TRBV4-2
J gene: TRBJ2-1
clone size: NA
D gene: NA
CDR3 DNA: TGTGCCAGCAGCTTACCCGACAATGAGCAGTTCTTC
CDR3 protein: CASSLPDNEQFF

V gene: TRBV19
J gene: TRBJ2-3
clone size: few
D gene: TRBD2
CDR3 DNA: TGTGCCAGTAGTCCCTTGGGGACTAGCGGAGGCACAGATACGCAGTATTTT
CDR3 protein: CASSPLGTSGGTDTQYF

V gene: TRBV10-3
J gene: TRBJ2-5
clone size: NA
D gene: TRBD2
CDR3 DNA: TGTGCCATCAGTGAGGGTAGGGAGGGACAAGAGACCCAGTACTTC
CDR3 protein: CAISEGREGQETQYF

V gene: TRBV7-9
J gene: TRBJ1-4
clone size: NA
D gene: NA
CDR3 DNA: TGTGCCAGCAGCTTAGACAGGGCGCCTAATGAAAAACTGTTTTTT
CDR3 protein: CASSLDRAPNEKLFF

V gene: TRBV11-2
J gene: TRBJ2-7
clone size: NA
D gene: TRBD2
CDR3 DNA: TGTGCCAGCAGCTCCGCTAGGACTAGCGGTTTCTACGAGCAGTACTTC
CDR3 protein: CASSSARTSGFYEQYF

V gene: TRBV6-1
J gene: TRBJ2-3
clone size: NA
D gene: NA
CDR3 DNA: TGTGCCAGCAGTGTACTCACAGATACGCAGTATTTT
CDR3 protein: CASSVLTDTQYF

V gene: TRBV6-1
J gene: TRBJ1-5
clone size: NA
D gene: NA
CDR3 DNA: TGTGCCAGCAGTGAATCGGGGACCGCCAATCAGCCCCAGCATTTT
CDR3 protein: CASSESGTANQPQHF

V gene: TRBV7-9
J gene: TRBJ2-3
clone size: few
D gene: TRBD2
CDR3 DNA: TGTGCCAGCAGCCCCAGCGGGGGAACCACAGATACGCAGTATTTT
CDR3 protein: CASSPSGGTTDTQYF

V gene: TRBV10-3
J gene: TRBJ2-7
clone size: NA
D gene: NA
CDR3 DNA: TGTGCCATCAGTCAGAATCTAGCTCCACATGAGCAGTACTTC
CDR3 protein: CAISQNLAPHEQYF

V gene: TRBV5-6
J gene: TRBJ1-1
clone size: few
D gene: NA
CDR3 DNA: TGTGCCAGCAGCTTGGTGGGGATTGAAGCTTTCTTT
CDR3 protein: CASSLVGIEAFF

V gene: TRBV21-1
J gene: TRBJ2-7
clone size: NA
D gene: NA
CDR3 DNA: TGTGCCAGCAGCAAAGAGGGACCGGGACAGGGCATAAACGAGCAGTACTTC
CDR3 protein: CASSKEGPGQGINEQYF

V gene: TRBV27
J gene: TRBJ1-4
clone size: NA
D gene: TRBD1
CDR3 DNA: TGTGCCAGCAGATCACTGGACAGGGATAACGAAAAACTGTTTTTT
CDR3 protein: CASRSLDRDNEKLFF

V gene: TRBV4-3
J gene: TRBJ2-5
clone size: NA
D gene: NA
CDR3 DNA: TGCGCCAGCAGCCAAGATCTCAGGGGGGTCGCGACCCAGTACTTC
CDR3 protein: CASSQDLRGVATQYF

V gene: TRBV2
J gene: TRBJ2-5
clone size: NA
D gene: NA
CDR3 DNA: TGTGCCAGCAGTTGGACAGTAGAAGAGACCCAGTACTTC
CDR3 protein: CASSWTVEETQYF

V gene: TRBV6-1
J gene: TRBJ1-5
clone size: NA
D gene: TRBD1
CDR3 DNA: TGTGCCAGCAGTGATACAGGGGGGAATAGCAATCAGCCCCAGCATTTT
CDR3 protein: CASSDTGGNSNQPQHF

V gene: TRBV7-2
J gene: TRBJ2-3
clone size: NA
D gene: NA
CDR3 DNA: TGTGCCAGCAGCTTAGTGGGGGGACGAGATACGCAGTATTTT
CDR3 protein: CASSLVGGRDTQYF

V gene: TRBV5-4
J gene: TRBJ1-6
clone size: once
D gene: TRBD1
CDR3 DNA: TGTGCCAGCAGCTTGGGGCTCGGGACAGGGAGCCTAAGCACCCTCCACTTT
CDR3 protein: CASSLGLGTGSLSTLHF

V gene: TRBV14
J gene: TRBJ1-1
clone size: NA
D gene: NA
CDR3 DNA: TGTGCCAGCAGCCCTCGGGAAGCGAACACTGAAGCTTTCTTT
CDR3 protein: CASSPREANTEAFF

V gene: TRBV5-1
J gene: TRBJ2-1
clone size: NA
D gene: TRBD1
CDR3 DNA: TGCGCCAGCAGCCCGCTGGGGACAGGGACCGGACAGGTGGGAAGCTCCTACAATGAGCAGTTCTTC
CDR3 protein: CASSPLGTGTGQVGSSYNEQFF

V gene: TRBV5-6
J gene: TRBJ2-1
clone size: once
D gene: NA
CDR3 DNA: TGTGCCAGCAGCTTGGGGTCTGCTTACAATGAGCAGTTCTTC
CDR3 protein: CASSLGSAYNEQFF

V gene: TRBV11-2
J gene: TRBJ1-2
clone size: NA
D gene: TRBD1
CDR3 DNA: TGTGCCAGCAGCCGACAGGGTCTCTATGGCTACACCTTC
CDR3 protein: CASSRQGLYGYTF

V gene: TRBV5-4
J gene: TRBJ2-6
clone size: NA
D gene: NA
CDR3 DNA: TGTGCCAGCAGCTTGTCTGGGGCCAACGTCCTGACTTTC
CDR3 protein: CASSLSGANVLTF

V gene: TRBV4-1
J gene: TRBJ2-3
clone size: NA
D gene: NA
CDR3 DNA: TGCGCCAGCAGCCAAGACCGGGACGTCTCCACAGATACGCAGTATTTT
CDR3 protein: CASSQDRDVSTDTQYF

V gene: TRBV10-1
J gene: TRBJ2-1
clone size: NA
D gene: NA
CDR3 DNA: TGCGCCAGCAGTGAGTCCAGCCTCAGCTCCTACAATGAGCAGTTCTTC
CDR3 protein: CASSESSLSSYNEQFF

V gene: TRBV7-9
J gene: TRBJ2-5
clone size: few
D gene: TRBD1
CDR3 DNA: TGTGCCAGCAGCCCATGGACAGGGACGGAAGAGACCCAGTACTTC
CDR3 protein: CASSPWTGTEETQYF

V gene: TRBV19
J gene: TRBJ1-3
clone size: NA
D gene: NA
CDR3 DNA: TGTGCCAGTAGTATTCGTTTTCGGGGAAGAGCTGGAAACACCATATATTTT
CDR3 protein: CASSIRFRGRAGNTIYF

V gene: TRBV29-1
J gene: TRBJ2-3
clone size: few
D gene: NA
CDR3 DNA: TGCAGCGTTGAAGATGATCTGGGGGCCCCCCCCCGTACGCAGTATTTT
CDR3 protein: CSVEDDLGAPPRTQYF

V gene: TRBV19
J gene: TRBJ2-5
clone size: NA
D gene: TRBD2
CDR3 DNA: TGTGCCAGTAGTATGGGGGGGTACCTCAGTGAGACCCAGTACTTC
CDR3 protein: CASSMGGYLSETQYF

V gene: TRBV5-8
J gene: TRBJ2-1
clone size: NA
D gene: TRBD2
CDR3 DNA: TGTGCCAGCAGCCTCGGGACTAGCGGCCGTCTGGGGAATGAGCAGTTCTTC
CDR3 protein: CASSLGTSGRLGNEQFF

V gene: TRBV5-5
J gene: TRBJ2-1
clone size: NA
D gene: NA
CDR3 DNA: TGTGCCAGCAGCCCGCCCATGGCCTACAATGAGCAGTTCTTC
CDR3 protein: CASSPPMAYNEQFF

V gene: TRBV27
J gene: TRBJ2-7
clone size: NA
D gene: NA
CDR3 DNA: TGTGCCAGCAGTTTAATAGGGAAGGGGGAAGCGTACTTC
CDR3 protein: CASSLIGKGEAYF

V gene: TRBV6-5
J gene: TRBJ1-6
clone size: NA
D gene: NA
CDR3 DNA: TGTGCCAGCAGCCGTACCGGGGTTTCACCCCTCCACTTT
CDR3 protein: CASSRTGVSPLHF

V gene: TRBV7-2
J gene: TRBJ2-1
clone size: few
D gene: TRBD2
CDR3 DNA: TGTGCCAGCAGCTTCGCTAGCGGGGGGAACAATGAGCAGTTCTTC
CDR3 protein: CASSFASGGNNEQFF

V gene: TRBV30
J gene: TRBJ2-6
clone size: NA
D gene: NA
CDR3 DNA: TGTGCCTGGAGTGTGCGGGGTCGTGGGGCCAACGTCCTGACTTTC
CDR3 protein: CAWSVRGRGANVLTF

V gene: TRBV19
J gene: TRBJ1-2
clone size: NA
D gene: NA
CDR3 DNA: TGTGCCAGTAGTAGGGCCTATGGCTACACCTTC
CDR3 protein: CASSRAYGYTF

V gene: TRBV10-1
J gene: TRBJ2-7
clone size: NA
D gene: NA
CDR3 DNA: TGCGCCAGCAGTGAAGGGAGAGGGAAAGCCTACGAGCAGTACTTC
CDR3 protein: CASSEGRGKAYEQYF

V gene: TRBV2
J gene: TRBJ2-5
clone size: NA
D gene: TRBD2
CDR3 DNA: TGTGCCAGCAGTGTCGGACTAGCGGAAGAGACCCAGTACTTC
CDR3 protein: CASSVGLAEETQYF

V gene: TRBV2
J gene: TRBJ1-2
clone size: NA
D gene: NA
CDR3 DNA: TGTGCCAGCAGGCAGGTCTATGGCTACACCTTC
CDR3 protein: CASRQVYGYTF

V gene: TRBV29-1
J gene: TRBJ2-7
clone size: NA
D gene: TRBD2
CDR3 DNA: TGCAGCGTTGTGAGGACTAGCGGGGGGCGTCGGTACGAGCAGTACTTC
CDR3 protein: CSVVRTSGGRRYEQYF

V gene: TRBV21-1
J gene: TRBJ1-4
clone size: NA
D gene: NA
CDR3 DNA: TGTGCCAGCAGCAAAGGACGCCAGGGGTTAACTAATGAAAAACTGTTTTTT
CDR3 protein: CASSKGRQGLTNEKLFF

V gene: TRBV2
J gene: TRBJ1-2
clone size: NA
D gene: TRBD1
CDR3 DNA: TGTGCCAGCCCGGACAGGGACGGGGGCCACACCTTC
CDR3 protein: CASPDRDGGHTF

V gene: TRBV4-1
J gene: TRBJ1-2
clone size: few
D gene: TRBD1
CDR3 DNA: TGCGCCAGCAGCCGGAGTACCGGACAGGGGTATGGCTACACCTTC
CDR3 protein: CASSRSTGQGYGYTF